This paragraph covers one T cell receptor beta chain sequence. In this sample, this clonotype turned up a few times. Its recognized antigen is unknown. No quality values exist for individual bases; no much larger clone is one base distant. V and J are truncated by 5 bases and 2 bases respectively, leaving an intervening sequence of 16 bases. The CDR3, from cysteine to phenylalanine, totals 17 residues. The read is trimmed to its CDR3 DNA, 51 bases read in frame from base 1. The treatment or condition label, read with the paper, signifies: allogeneic hematopoietic cell transplantation with graft depleted of TCRalphabeta T cells and CD19 B cells. Transplant recipients were children who received TCRalphabeta/CD19-depleted allogeneic hematopoietic cell grafts. This record comes from a study of T-cell reconstitution after alpha-beta-depleted transplantation in children (TCRdb year 2016). At the level of the whole study: The study quantitatively tracked T-cell immune reconstitution after TCRalphabeta/CD19-depleted allogeneic hematopoietic cell transplantation in children using TCR repertoire profiling. Findings and caveats that apply to the study as a whole: Hyperexpanded clone frequencies declined over subsequent months; after one year, T-cell counts and TCRbeta diversity were mostly attributed to newly produced T cells. Apparently early alphabetaT-cell count recovery about two months after transplant reportedly relied on only several hundred rapidly expanded clones derived from non-depleted graft cells. In some patients, the high TCRbeta diversity seen at day 60 was put down to recipient T cells and intrathymic progenitors that had survived conditioning.

Libraries came from PCR. For sequencing, an Illumina HiSeq 2500 was employed. Molecular barcoding was employed in the preparation of TCR libraries, with unique molecular identifiers being used to normalize TCRbeta repertoire quantification. TCRdb's own reprocessing of the public reads used fastp at Q25 and MiXCR and kept productive beta chains. CDR3 protein duplicates are merged, each entry listing the most common genes and DNA. Here the sample has just over 950,000 distinct CDR3 sequences; less than 30% occur a single time. The top ten hold over 25% of the sample. The sequencing used PBMCs, mostly from graft donor cells, collected 360 days after TCRalphabeta/CD19-depleted stem cell transplant. The V gene is TRBV12-3 or TRBV12-4 and the J gene is TRBJ2-6, with the D gene not clear enough to name. The TCR comes from a boy less than two years old who had a stem cell transplant for SCID, so the T cells may come from the graft donor. The DNA reads as follows: TGTGCCAGCAGTCTAGGGTCTTCAGGCCCTGGGGCCAACGTCCTGACTTTC. Its coded protein is CASSLGSSGPGANVLTF.